Described below is a single T cell receptor beta chain sequence and its context. What it binds is unknown. The data were obtained in a study of OX40 agonist ivuxolimab in advanced cancers. Study-wide context: Ivuxolimab, an agonist antibody against OX40 (CD134), was given to patients.

Data came from immunoSEQ multiplex PCR; TCRdb stores just in-frame clones and leaves some out. Of about 50,000 clones in the sample, approximately 86% are singletons; the top ten hold over 9%. This CDR3 has 14 amino acids. Per the germline V gene, CDR1 is SNHLY and CDR2 is FYNNEI. V was pared by 6 bases and J by 3 bases, with 15 bases between. Study-wide results and limits: Partial responders treated at 0.1-3.0 mg/kg exhibited clonal expansion among the lowest measured.

This receptor was taken from an adult with an advanced solid tumor such as melanoma, head and neck, liver or kidney cancer. This rearrangement joins TRBV2 to TRBJ2-7, with D possibly being TRBD1 (6 bases). The specimen comprised CD4+ or CD8+ T cells sorted from blood, sampled in a trial of the OX40 agonist ivuxolimab. The CDR3 region is CASRVFGTNYEQYF. CDR3 DNA: TGTGCCAGCAGGGTTTTCGGGACAAACTACGAGCAGTACTTC.